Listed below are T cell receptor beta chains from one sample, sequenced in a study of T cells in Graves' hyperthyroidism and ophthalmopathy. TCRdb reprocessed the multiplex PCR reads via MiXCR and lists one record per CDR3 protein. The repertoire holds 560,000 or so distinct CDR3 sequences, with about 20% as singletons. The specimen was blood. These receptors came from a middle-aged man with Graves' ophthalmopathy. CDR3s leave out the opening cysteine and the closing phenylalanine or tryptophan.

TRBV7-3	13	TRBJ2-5	ASAIGASGQETQY
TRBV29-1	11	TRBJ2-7	SVLILLDREQY
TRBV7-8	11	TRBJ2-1	ASSLYGEDEQF
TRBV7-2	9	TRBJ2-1	ASSERDEQF
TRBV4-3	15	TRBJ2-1	ASSQETSVISYNEQF
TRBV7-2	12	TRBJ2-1	ASSRGASGNEQF
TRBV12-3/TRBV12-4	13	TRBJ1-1	ASNLGWGGVTEAF
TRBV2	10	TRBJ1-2	ASIGRHYGYT
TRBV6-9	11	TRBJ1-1	ASSSQGGSEAF
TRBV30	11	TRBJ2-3	AWSVLFTDTQY
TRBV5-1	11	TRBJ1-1	ATKGQLNTEAF
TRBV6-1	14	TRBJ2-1	ASSPGGQGTPGEQF
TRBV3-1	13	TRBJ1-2	ASSQKATGTDGYT
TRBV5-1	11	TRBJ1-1	ASSLIGGTEAF
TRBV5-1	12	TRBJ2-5	ASSLNPRGETQY
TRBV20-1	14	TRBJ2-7	SASTKLGGGRYEQY
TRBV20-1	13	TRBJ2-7	SARVRGGGWNEQY
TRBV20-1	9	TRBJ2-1	SARRTDEQF
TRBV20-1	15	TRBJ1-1	SARDGGGTPWNTEAF
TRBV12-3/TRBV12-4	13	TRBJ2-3	ASSLTSAGGGTQY
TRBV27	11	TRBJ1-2	ASSYKGGNGYT
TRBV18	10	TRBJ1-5	ASSNRNQPQH
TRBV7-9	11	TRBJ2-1	ASSPLIGDEQF
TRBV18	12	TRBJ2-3	ASSPLPYSDTQY
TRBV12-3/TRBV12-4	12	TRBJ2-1	ASRRDTTPTEQF
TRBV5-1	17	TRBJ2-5	ASSSHVVGDSLVTETQY